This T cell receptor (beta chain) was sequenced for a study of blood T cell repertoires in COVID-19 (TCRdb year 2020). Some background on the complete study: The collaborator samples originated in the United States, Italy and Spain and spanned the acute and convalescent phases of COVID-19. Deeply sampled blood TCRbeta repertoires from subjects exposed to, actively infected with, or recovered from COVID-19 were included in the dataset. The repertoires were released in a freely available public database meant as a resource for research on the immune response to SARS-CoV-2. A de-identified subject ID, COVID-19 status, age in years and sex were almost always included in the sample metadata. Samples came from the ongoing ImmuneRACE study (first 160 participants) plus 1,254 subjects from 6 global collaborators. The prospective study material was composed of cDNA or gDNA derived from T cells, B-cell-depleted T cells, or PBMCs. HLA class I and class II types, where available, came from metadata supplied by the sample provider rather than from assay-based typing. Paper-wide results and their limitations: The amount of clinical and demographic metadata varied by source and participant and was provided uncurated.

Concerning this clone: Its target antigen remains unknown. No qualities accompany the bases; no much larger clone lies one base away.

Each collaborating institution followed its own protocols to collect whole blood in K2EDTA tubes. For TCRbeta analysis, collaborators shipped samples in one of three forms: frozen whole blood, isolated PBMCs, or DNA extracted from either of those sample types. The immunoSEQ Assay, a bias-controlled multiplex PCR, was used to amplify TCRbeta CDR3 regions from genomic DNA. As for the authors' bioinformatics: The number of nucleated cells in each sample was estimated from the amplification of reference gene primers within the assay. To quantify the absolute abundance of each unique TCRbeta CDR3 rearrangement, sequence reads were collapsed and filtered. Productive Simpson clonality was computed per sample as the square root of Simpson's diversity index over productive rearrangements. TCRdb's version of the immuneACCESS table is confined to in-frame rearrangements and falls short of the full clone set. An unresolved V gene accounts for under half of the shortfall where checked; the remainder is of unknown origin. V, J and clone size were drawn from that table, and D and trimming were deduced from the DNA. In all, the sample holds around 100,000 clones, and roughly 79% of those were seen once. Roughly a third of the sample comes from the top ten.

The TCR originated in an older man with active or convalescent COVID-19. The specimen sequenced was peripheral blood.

The DNA reads as follows: TGTGCCAGCAGACATACTAGCGGGAGTAACACCGGGGAGCTGTTTTTT. This sequence encodes CASRHTSGSNTGELFF. The chain employs TRBV4-2 and TRBJ2-2; TRBD2 matches 11 bases in the middle. Here V drops 6 bases and J drops 2 bases, and the junction holds 5 bases not matched to any gene. CDR1 and CDR2 were assigned from the germline V gene as LGHNA and YNFKEQ. From its cysteine to its phenylalanine, the CDR3 spans 16 amino acids. Only the CDR3 portion is preserved as DNA: 48 bases, with reading frame beginning at the first base.